This TCR beta chain was identified during a study of T cell responses to AZD1222 COVID-19 vaccine. This CDR3 is 15 amino acids long. J gave up 5 bases and V 2 bases, and 5 bases lay outside the gene matches. From germline, CDR1 is PRHDT and CDR2 FYEKMQ (reference sequence). The table came from immunoSEQ multiplex PCR; TCRdb's copy has only in-frame clones and leaves some out. The table lists over 100,000 clones, about nine tenths of them singletons. The clonotype originates from an adult in good health. The chain links TRBV13 to TRBJ2-5; 10 bases are a match to TRBD2. Sequencing used peripheral blood, obtained on day 0 of AZD1222 vaccination. This CDR3 reads CASSLPSGRGETQYF. CDR3 nucleotides: TGTGCCAGCAGCTTACCGAGCGGGAGGGGCGAGACCCAGTACTTC. Variable domain in full (rest from reference TRBV13 and TRBJ2-5): AAGVIQSPRHLIKEKRETATLKCYPIPRHDTVYWYQQGPGQDPQFLISFYEKMQSDKGSIPDRFSAQQFSDYHSELNMSSLELGDSALYFCASSLPSGRGETQYFGPGTRLLVL.